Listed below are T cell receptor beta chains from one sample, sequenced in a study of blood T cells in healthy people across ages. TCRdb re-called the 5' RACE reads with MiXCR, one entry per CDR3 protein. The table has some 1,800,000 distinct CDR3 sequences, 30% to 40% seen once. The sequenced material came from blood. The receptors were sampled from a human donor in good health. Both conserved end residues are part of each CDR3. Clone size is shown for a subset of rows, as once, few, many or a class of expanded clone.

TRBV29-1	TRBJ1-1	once	CSVEDGRSKAFF
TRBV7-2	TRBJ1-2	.	CASSLDRGRLEGYTF
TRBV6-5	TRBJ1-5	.	CASSRRDSDQPQHF
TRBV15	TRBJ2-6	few	CATSPFRSSGANVLTF
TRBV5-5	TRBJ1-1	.	CASSLESEAFF
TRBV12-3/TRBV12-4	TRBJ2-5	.	CASRRRTGVKETQYF
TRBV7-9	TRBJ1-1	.	CASRELLQGGNTEAFF
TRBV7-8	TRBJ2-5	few	CASSLIFTTGLQETQYF
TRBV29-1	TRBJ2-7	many	CSVGVPPYEQYF
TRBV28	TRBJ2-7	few	CASSLASGTGSYEQYF
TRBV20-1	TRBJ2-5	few	CSARDLDSSGDGTQYF
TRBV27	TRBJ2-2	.	CASKLGTGPSGELFF
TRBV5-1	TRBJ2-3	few	CASSYRDDTDTQYF
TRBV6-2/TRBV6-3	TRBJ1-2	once	CASNDRGRGYGYTF
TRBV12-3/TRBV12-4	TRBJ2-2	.	CASTISTTASNTGELFF